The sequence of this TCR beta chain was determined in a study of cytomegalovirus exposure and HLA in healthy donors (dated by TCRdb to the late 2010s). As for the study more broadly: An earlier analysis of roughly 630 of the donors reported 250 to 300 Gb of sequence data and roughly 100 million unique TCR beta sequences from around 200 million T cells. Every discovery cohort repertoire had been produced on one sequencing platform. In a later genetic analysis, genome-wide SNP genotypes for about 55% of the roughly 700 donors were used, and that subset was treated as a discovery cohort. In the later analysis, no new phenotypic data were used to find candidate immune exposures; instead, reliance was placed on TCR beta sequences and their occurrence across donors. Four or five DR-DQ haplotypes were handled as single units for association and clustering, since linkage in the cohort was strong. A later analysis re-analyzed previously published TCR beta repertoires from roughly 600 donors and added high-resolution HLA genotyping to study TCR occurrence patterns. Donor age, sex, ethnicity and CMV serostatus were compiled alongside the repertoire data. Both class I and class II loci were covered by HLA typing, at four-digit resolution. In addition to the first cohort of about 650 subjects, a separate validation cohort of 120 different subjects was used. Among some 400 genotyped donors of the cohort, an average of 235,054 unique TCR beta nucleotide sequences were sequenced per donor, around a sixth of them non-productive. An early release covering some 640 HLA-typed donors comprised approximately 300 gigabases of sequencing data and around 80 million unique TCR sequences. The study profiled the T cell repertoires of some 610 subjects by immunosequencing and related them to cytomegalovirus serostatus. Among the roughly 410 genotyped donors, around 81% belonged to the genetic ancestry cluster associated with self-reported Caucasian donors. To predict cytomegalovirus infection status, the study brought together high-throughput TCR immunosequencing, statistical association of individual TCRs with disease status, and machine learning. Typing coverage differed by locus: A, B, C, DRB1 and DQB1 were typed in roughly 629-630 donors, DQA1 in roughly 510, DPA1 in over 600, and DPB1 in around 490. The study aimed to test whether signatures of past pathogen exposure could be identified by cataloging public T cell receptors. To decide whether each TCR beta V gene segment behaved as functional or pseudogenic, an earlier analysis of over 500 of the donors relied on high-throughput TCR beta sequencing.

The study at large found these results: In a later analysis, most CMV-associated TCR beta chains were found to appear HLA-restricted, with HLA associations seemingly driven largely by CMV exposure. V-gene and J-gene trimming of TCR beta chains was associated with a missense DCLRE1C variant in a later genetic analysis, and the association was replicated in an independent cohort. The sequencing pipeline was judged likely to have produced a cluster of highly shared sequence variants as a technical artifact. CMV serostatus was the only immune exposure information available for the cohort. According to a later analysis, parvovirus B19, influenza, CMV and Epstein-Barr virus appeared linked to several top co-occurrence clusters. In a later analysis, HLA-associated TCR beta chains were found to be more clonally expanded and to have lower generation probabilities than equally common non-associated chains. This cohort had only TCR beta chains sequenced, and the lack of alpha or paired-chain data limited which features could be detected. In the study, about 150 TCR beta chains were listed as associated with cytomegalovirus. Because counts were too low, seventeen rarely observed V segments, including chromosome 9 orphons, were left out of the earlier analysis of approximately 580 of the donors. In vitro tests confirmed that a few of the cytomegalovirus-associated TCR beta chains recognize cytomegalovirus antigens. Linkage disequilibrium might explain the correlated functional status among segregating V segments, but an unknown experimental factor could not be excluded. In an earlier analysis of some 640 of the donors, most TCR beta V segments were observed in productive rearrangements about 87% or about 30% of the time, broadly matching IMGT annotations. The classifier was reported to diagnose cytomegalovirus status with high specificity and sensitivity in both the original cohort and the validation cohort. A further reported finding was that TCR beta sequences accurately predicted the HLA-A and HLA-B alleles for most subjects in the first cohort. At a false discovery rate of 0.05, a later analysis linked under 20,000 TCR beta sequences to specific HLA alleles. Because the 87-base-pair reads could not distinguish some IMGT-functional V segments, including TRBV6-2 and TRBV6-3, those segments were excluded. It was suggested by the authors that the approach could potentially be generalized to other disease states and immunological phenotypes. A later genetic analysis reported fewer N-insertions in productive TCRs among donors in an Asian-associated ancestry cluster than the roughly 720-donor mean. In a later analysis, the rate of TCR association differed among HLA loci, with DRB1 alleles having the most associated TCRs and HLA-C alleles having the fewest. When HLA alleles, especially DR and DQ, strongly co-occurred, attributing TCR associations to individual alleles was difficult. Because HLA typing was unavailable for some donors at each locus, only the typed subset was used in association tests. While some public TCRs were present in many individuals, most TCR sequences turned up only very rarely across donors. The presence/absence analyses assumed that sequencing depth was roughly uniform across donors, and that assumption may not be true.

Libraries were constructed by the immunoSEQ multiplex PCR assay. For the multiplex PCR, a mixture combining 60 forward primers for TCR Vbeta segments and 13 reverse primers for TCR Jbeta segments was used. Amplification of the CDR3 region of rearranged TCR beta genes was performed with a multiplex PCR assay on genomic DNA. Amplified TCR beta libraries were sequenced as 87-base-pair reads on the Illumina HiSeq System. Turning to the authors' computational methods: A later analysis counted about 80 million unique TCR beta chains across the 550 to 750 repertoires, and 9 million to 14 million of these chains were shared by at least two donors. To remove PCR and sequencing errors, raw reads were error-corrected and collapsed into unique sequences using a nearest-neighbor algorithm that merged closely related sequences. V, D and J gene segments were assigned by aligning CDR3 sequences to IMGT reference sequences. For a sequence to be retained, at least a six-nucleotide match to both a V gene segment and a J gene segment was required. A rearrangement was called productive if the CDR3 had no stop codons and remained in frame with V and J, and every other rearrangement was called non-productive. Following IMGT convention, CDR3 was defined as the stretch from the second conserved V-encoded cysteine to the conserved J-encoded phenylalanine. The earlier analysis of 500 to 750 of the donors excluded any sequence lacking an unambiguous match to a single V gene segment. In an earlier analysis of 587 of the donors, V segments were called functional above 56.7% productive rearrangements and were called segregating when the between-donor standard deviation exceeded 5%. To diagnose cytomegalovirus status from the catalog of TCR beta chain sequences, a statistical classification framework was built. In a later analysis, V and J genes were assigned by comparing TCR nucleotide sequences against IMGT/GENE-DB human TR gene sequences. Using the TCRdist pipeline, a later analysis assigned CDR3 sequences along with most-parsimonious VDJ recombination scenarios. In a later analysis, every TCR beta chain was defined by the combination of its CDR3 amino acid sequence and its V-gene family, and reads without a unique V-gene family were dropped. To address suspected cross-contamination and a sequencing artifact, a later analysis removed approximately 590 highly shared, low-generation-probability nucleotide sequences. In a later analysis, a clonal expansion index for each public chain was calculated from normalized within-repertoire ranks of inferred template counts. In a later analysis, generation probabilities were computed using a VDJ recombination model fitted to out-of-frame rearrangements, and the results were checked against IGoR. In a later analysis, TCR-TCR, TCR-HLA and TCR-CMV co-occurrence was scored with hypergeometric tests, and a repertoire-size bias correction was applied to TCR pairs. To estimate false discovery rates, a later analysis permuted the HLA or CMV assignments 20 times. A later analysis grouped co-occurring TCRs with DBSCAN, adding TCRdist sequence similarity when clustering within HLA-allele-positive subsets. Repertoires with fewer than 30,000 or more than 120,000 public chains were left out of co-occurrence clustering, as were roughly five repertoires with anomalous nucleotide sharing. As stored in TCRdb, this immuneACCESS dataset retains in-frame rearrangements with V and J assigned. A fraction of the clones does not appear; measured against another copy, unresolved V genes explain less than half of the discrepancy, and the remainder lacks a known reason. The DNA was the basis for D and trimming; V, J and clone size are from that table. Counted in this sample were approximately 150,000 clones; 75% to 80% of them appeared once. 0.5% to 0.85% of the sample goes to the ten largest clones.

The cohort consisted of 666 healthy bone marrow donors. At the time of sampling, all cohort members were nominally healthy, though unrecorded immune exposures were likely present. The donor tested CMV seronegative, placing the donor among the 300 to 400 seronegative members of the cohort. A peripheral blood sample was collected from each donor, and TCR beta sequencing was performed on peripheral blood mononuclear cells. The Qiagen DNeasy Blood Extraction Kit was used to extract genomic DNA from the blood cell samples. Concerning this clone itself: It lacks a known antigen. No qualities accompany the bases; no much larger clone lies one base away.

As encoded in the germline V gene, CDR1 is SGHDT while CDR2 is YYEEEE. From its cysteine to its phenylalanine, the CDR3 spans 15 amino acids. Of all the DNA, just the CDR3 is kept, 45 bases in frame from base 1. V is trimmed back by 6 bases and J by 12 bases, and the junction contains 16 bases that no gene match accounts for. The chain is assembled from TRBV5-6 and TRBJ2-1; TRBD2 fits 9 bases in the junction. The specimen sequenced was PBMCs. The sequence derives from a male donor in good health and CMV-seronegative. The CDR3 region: CASNEVGAGGCGQFF. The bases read TGTGCCAGCAACGAGGTTGGGGCGGGAGGGTGTGGGCAGTTCTTC.